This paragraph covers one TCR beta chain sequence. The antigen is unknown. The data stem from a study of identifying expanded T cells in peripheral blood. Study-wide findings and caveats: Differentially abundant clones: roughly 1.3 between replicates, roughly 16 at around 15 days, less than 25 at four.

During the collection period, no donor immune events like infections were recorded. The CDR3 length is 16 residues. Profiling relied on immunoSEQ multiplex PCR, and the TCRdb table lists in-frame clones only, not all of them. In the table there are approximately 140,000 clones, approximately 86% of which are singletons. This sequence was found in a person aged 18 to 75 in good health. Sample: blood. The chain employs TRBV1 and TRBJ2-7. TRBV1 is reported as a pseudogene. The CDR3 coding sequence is TGCACCAGCAGCCGACTGAGGCACGGGGCTACCTACGAGCAGTACTTC. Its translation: CTSSRLRHGATYEQYF.